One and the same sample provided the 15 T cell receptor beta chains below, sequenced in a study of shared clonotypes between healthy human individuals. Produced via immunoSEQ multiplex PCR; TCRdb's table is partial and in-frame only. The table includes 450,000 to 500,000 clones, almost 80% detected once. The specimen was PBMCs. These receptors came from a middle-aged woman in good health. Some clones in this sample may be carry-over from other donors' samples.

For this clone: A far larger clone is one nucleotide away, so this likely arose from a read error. CDR3 residues: CASSLEGDTEAFF. Written as DNA, the CDR3 is TGTGCCAGCAGCTTAGAAGGGGACACTGAAGCTTTCTTT. This sequence joins TRBV7-9 and TRBJ1-1; a possible D gene is TRBD1 (5 bases). V lost 1 base and J 3 bases, leaving 6 bases between the germline ends. Germline-derived CDR1 and CDR2 are SEHNR and FQNEAQ (reference sequence). This CDR3 has 13 residues.

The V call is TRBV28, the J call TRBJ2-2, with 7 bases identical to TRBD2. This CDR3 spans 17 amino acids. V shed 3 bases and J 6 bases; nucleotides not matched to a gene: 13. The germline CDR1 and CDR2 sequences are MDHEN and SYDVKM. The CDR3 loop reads CASSFRDYRTGAGELFF. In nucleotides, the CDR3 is TGTGCCAGCAGTTTTAGGGACTACCGTACGGGCGCCGGGGAGCTGTTTTTT.

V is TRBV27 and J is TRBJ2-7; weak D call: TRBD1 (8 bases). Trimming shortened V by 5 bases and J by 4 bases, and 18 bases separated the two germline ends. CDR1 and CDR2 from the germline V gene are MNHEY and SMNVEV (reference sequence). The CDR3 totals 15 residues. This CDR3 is CASSTRQGRAYEQYF. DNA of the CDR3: TGTGCCAGCAGTACTCGACAGGGGAGGGCGTACGAGCAGTACTTC.

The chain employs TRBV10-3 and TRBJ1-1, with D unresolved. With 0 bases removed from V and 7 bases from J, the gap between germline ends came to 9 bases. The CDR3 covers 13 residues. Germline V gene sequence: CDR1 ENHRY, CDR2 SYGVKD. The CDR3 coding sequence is TGTGCCATCAGTGAGTCTCAGTACAGTGAAGCTTTCTTT. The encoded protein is CAISESQYSEAFF.

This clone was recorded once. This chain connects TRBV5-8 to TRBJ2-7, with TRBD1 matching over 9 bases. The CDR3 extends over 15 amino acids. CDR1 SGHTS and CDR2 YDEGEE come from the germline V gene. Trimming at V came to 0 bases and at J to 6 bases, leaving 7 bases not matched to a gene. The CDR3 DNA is TGTGCCAGCAGCTTGGGGGGGACAGGGAGTCTCGAGCAGTACTTC. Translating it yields CASSLGGTGSLEQYF.

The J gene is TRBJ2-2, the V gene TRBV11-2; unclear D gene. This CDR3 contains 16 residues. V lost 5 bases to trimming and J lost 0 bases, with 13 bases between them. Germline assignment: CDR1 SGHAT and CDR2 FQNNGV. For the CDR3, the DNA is TGTGCCAGCAGCCATGCCCCGGCAACGAACACCGGGGAGCTGTTTTTT. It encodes CASSHAPATNTGELFF.

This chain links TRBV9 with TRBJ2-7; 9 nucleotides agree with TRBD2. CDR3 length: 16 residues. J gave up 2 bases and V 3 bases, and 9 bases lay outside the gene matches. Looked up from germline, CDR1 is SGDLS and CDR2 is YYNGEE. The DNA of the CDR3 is TGTGCCAGCAGCGCGGCTAGCGGGACAACCCCCTACGAGCAGTACTTC. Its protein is CASSAASGTTPYEQYF.

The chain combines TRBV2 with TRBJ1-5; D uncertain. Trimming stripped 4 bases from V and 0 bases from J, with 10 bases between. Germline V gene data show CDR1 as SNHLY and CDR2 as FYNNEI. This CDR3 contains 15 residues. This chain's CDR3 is CASSVGEYSNQPQHF. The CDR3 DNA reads TGTGCCAGCAGTGTGGGAGAATATAGCAATCAGCCCCAGCATTTT.

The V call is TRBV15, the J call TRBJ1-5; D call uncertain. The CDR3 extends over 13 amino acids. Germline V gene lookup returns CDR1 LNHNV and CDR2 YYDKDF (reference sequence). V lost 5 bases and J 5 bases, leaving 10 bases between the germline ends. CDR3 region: CATSLGEDQPQHF. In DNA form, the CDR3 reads TGTGCCACCAGCCTAGGAGAGGATCAGCCCCAGCATTTT.

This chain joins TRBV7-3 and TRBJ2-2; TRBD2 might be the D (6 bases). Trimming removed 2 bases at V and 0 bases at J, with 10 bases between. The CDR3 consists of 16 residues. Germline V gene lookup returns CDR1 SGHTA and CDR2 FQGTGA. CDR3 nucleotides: TGTGCCAGCAGCTTACTGGCGGGAACGAACACCGGGGAGCTGTTTTTT. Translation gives CASSLLAGTNTGELFF.

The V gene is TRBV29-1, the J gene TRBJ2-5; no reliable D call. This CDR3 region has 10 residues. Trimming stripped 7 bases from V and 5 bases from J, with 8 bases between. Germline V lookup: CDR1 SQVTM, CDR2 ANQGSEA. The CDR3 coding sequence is TGCAGCGGCGGCCTTGAGACCCAGTACTTC. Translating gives CSGGLETQYF.

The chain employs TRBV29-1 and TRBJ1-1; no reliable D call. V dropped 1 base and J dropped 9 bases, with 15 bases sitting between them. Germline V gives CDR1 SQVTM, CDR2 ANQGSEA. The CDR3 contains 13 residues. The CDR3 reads CSVEAPSGQKAFF. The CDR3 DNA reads TGCAGCGTTGAAGCCCCGAGCGGCCAGAAAGCTTTCTTT.

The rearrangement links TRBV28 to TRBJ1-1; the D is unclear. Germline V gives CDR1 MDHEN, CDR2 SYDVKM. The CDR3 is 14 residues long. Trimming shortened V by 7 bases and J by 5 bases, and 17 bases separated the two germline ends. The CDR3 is CASKAWQSGTEAFF. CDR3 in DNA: TGTGCCAGCAAGGCCTGGCAGTCGGGGACTGAAGCTTTCTTT. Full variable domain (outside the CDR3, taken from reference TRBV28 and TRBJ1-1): DVKVTQSSRYLVKRTGEKVFLECVQDMDHENMFWYRQDPGLGLRLIYFSYDVKMKEKGDIPEGYSVSREKKERFSLILESASTNQTSMYLCASKAWQSGTEAFFGQGTRLTVV.

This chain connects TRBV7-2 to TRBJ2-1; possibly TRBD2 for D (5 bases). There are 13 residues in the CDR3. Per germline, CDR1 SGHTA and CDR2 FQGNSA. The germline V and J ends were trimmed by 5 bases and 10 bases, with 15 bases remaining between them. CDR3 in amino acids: CASSGSPLEEQFF. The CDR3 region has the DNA TGTGCCAGCAGCGGGAGCCCGCTAGAGGAGCAGTTCTTC.

CDR3 amino acids: CASSAGGEVQPQHF. The CDR3 region has the DNA TGTGCCAGCAGTGCAGGCGGGGAGGTTCAGCCCCAGCATTTT. The chain has TRBV2 and TRBJ1-5, with no clear D. V lost 4 bases, J lost 6 bases, and 13 bases lay in between. The germline CDR1 and CDR2 sequences are SNHLY and FYNNEI. This CDR3 spans 14 amino acids.